The 25 T cell receptor beta chains below all came from one sample that was sequenced in a study of cytomegalovirus exposure and HLA in healthy donors. The PCR ran on 60 Vbeta and 13 Jbeta primers. The assay was immunoSEQ multiplex PCR, and TCRdb's table has in-frame clones only and misses some. The sample has about 160,000 clones, less than 85% seen once. Sequenced: PBMCs. The receptors derive from a man aged 35-49 years in good health and CMV-seronegative.

The chain joins TRBV30 to TRBJ1-2; TRBD1 agrees at 7 bases. The CDR3 spans 12 residues. V lost 1 base to trimming and J lost 4 bases; unmatched junction nucleotides: 0. The V gene's germline CDR1 is GTSNPN and CDR2 SVGIG (reference sequence). This chain's CDR3 is CAWSGQGYGYTF. As DNA, the CDR3 is TGTGCCTGGAGTGGACAGGGCTATGGCTACACCTTC.

The J gene is TRBJ1-2, the V gene TRBV6-1; the D gene is possibly TRBD1 (5 bases). The CDR3 runs to 16 residues. Trimming left V 1 base short and J 4 bases short, with 16 bases between. Germline V CDR1 and CDR2: MNHNS, SASEGT. This CDR3 reads CASSEEDSLGSYGYTF. The CDR3 DNA follows: TGTGCCAGCAGTGAAGAAGACAGCCTTGGAAGCTATGGCTACACCTTC.

The chain recombines TRBV9 with TRBJ2-2, with 7 bases that match TRBD2. Germline loops: CDR1 SGDLS, CDR2 YYNGEE. The junction had 6 bases not matched to a gene; V was cut back by 3 bases and J by 10 bases. The CDR3 contains 13 residues. Here the CDR3 reads CASSDRGEAELFF. In DNA, the CDR3 is TGTGCCAGCAGCGATCGGGGGGAGGCGGAGCTGTTTTTT.

The chain is built from TRBV6-5 and TRBJ1-2; tentatively, D is TRBD1 (5 bases). Germline lookup yields CDR1 MNHEY and CDR2 SVGAGI. V lost 0 bases and J lost 6, with 11 bases in between. The CDR3 has 14 residues. The CDR3 loop is CASSYSAGSHGYTF. The CDR3 coding sequence is TGTGCCAGCAGTTACTCGGCAGGGTCCCATGGCTACACCTTC.

The J gene is TRBJ2-1, the V gene TRBV6-5, with 9 bases lining up with TRBD1. The CDR3 runs to 16 residues. Germline lookup yields CDR1 MNHEY and CDR2 SVGAGI. V gave up 4 bases and J gave up 2 bases; unmatched junction bases: 6. CDR3 sequence: CASSSGQGIPYNEQFF. The CDR3 nucleotides are TGTGCCAGCAGTTCCGGACAGGGGATTCCCTACAATGAGCAGTTCTTC.

This clone has only one observation. The rearrangement joins TRBV19 to TRBJ2-1, with 12 bases identical to TRBD2. This CDR3 is built from 15 residues. The trim removed 4 bases at V and 6 bases at J, leaving 4 bases unmatched. CDR1 is LNHDA and CDR2 is SQIVND in the germline V gene (reference sequence). The CDR3: CASSNPGLAGNEQFF. The CDR3 DNA reads as TGTGCCAGTAGTAACCCGGGACTAGCGGGCAATGAGCAGTTCTTC.

V and J are TRBV19 and TRBJ1-6; TRBD1 agrees at 7 bases. The V segment lost 6 bases and the J segment 8 bases; nucleotides outside the gene matches: 10. The germline V gene has CDR1 LNHDA and CDR2 SQIVND (reference sequence). The CDR3 covers 15 residues. CDR3 protein: CASRLQGGWDSPLHF. CDR3 bases: TGTGCCAGTAGACTCCAAGGGGGCTGGGATTCACCCCTCCACTTT.

This clone was counted a few times. This chain uses TRBV11-1 with TRBJ2-7, with TRBD1 identical over 8 bases. CDR1 is SGHAT and CDR2 is FQDESV in the germline V gene (reference sequence). The CDR3 is 14 amino acids. The ends lost 3 bases at V and 4 bases at J; junction bases unmatched: 5. The DNA for the CDR3 is TGTGCCAGCAGCTTTGGACAGGGTGGTTACGAGCAGTACTTC. It specifies CASSFGQGGYEQYF. Full variable domain (remainder filled in from reference TRBV11-1 and TRBJ2-7): EAEVAQSPRYKITEKSQAVAFWCDPISGHATLYWYRQILGQGPELLVQFQDESVVDDSQLPKDRFSAERLKGVDSTLKIQPAELGDSAMYLCASSFGQGGYEQYFGPGTRLTVT.

The chain carries TRBV6-5 and TRBJ2-7; 9 bases match TRBD2. Germline values: CDR1 MNHEY, CDR2 SVGAGI. This CDR3 region has 12 residues. J lost 7 bases, V lost 6 bases, and 4 bases had no gene match. CDR3 coding DNA: TGTGCCAGCAGGCGGGGGGGGCTTGAGCAGTACTTC. Residues: CASRRGGLEQYF.

V usage is TRBV7-2 and J usage is TRBJ2-4; the D is unclear. The CDR3 sequence is 15 residues long. The V end lost 5 bases, the J end lost 0 bases, and 11 bases lay between the germline ends. CDR1 and CDR2 from the germline V gene are SGHTA and FQGNSA. DNA for the CDR3: TGTGCCAGCAGCCTCGCGCCGCTAGCCAAAAACATTCAGTACTTC. Protein: CASSLAPLAKNIQYF.

This clone was detected a few times. The chain couples TRBV5-4 to TRBJ2-3; TRBD1 agrees at 12 bases. The CDR3 spans 15 residues. The junction had 7 bases not matched to a gene; V was cut back by 0 bases and J by 11 bases. CDR1 is SGHNT and CDR2 is YYREEE in the germline V gene (reference sequence). The CDR3 spells CASSLVGTGGREQYF. The CDR3 nucleotides read TGTGCCAGCAGCTTGGTCGGGACAGGGGGCCGGGAGCAGTATTTT.

The V gene is TRBV6-1, the J gene TRBJ2-7, with D uncertain. Per the germline V gene, CDR1 is MNHNS and CDR2 is SASEGT. CDR3 length: 11 amino acids. The V end lost 4 bases, the J end lost 5 bases, and 6 bases lay between the germline ends. The CDR3 reads CASSAWHEQYF. The CDR3 DNA sequence: TGTGCCAGCAGTGCCTGGCACGAGCAGTACTTC.

This chain joins TRBV6-6 and TRBJ2-3; unclear D gene. Germline CDR1 reads MNHNY; CDR2 reads SVGAGI (reference sequence). This CDR3 is 13 amino acids long. The germline V and J ends were trimmed by 7 bases and 2 bases, with 10 bases remaining between them. The CDR3 protein is CASTDGPTDTQYF. Here the CDR3 DNA reads TGTGCCAGCACCGATGGCCCCACAGATACGCAGTATTTT.

This chain links TRBV5-1 with TRBJ1-1; D unclear. This CDR3 is built from 13 residues. Germline CDR1 and CDR2: SGHRS and YFSETQ. Deletions cut 3 bases from V and 1 base from J, with 7 bases between. The CDR3 bases are TGCGCCAGCAGCTACTCACGGAACACTGAAGCTTTCTTT. As protein: CASSYSRNTEAFF.

The chain has TRBV30 and TRBJ1-2; D unclear. V was pared by 4 bases and J by 3 bases, with 12 bases between. The CDR3 is made up of 13 amino acids. The germline gives CDR1 GTSNPN, CDR2 SVGIG (reference sequence). The CDR3 bases are TGTGCCTGGAACCCCCCGGCGGACTATGGCTACACCTTC. It is translated as CAWNPPADYGYTF.

The genes are TRBV5-6 and TRBJ1-4; no definite D call. From germline, CDR1 is SGHDT and CDR2 YYEEEE. With 4 bases removed from V and 0 bases from J, the gap between germline ends came to 10 bases. There are 15 residues in the CDR3. The CDR3 nucleotides read TGTGCCAGCAGCACAGCACAGACAACTAATGAAAAACTGTTTTTT. Its translation: CASSTAQTTNEKLFF.

The chain carries TRBV5-1 and TRBJ2-5; 13 bases are a match to TRBD2. CDR1 is SGHRS and CDR2 is YFSETQ in the germline V gene. The CDR3 covers 16 residues. The trim removed 4 bases at V and 6 bases at J, leaving 9 bases unmatched. In DNA, the CDR3 is TGCGCCAGCAGCCCAACTAGCGGGGGGGCCTCCCAGACCCAGTACTTC. It yields the protein CASSPTSGGASQTQYF.

For this clone: Because the CDR3 is missing its conserved closing phenylalanine or tryptophan, this is likely a read error. This chain joins TRBV7-6 and TRBJ2-7, with TRBD1 matching over 11 bases. This CDR3 contains 15 residues. Germline lookup yields CDR1 SGHVS and CDR2 FNYEAQ. The V and J ends lost 6 bases and 4 bases, in that order; junction bases with no gene match: 8. The DNA of the CDR3 is TGTGCCAGCAGTAAGGGGACAGGGGGGATGTACGAGCAGTACCTC. Its translation: CASSKGTGGMYEQYL.

J is TRBJ2-3 and V is TRBV5-1; 7 bases are a match to TRBD1. V shed 4 bases and J 2 bases; nucleotides not matched to a gene: 7. The CDR3 contains 15 residues. The germline CDR1 and CDR2 sequences are SGHRS and YFSETQ. The CDR3 loop reads CASSPIQGTTDTQYF. Written as DNA, the CDR3 is TGCGCCAGCAGCCCCATACAGGGGACCACAGATACGCAGTATTTT.

The rearrangement joins TRBV28 to TRBJ2-1; 12 bases are a match to TRBD2. This CDR3 is 15 amino acids long. V was pared by 5 bases and J by 6 bases, with 5 bases of the junction left unmatched. Per the germline V gene, CDR1 is MDHEN and CDR2 is SYDVKM. The CDR3 region is CASSLAGGPPNEQFF. CDR3 nucleotide sequence: TGTGCCAGCAGTCTAGCGGGGGGGCCACCCAATGAGCAGTTCTTC.

This clone has more than one count but fewer than ten. The rearrangement joins TRBV9 to TRBJ1-6; weak D call: TRBD1 (5 bases). V was cut by 0 bases and J by 8 bases, with 12 bases left in between. Germline CDR1 reads SGDLS; CDR2 reads YYNGEE. The CDR3 covers 15 residues. The CDR3 loop reads CASSVVGGEDSPLHF. The CDR3 bases are TGTGCCAGCAGCGTAGTCGGGGGAGAGGATTCACCCCTCCACTTT.

The chain links TRBV14 to TRBJ1-1; TRBD1 agrees at 8 bases. The CDR3 covers 17 residues. Germline V gene data show CDR1 as SGHDN and CDR2 as FVKESK. J gave up 0 bases and V 3 bases, and 9 bases lay outside the gene matches. Here the CDR3 reads CASSQMRTGPMNTEAFF. CDR3 coding DNA: TGTGCCAGCAGCCAGATGCGGACAGGGCCGATGAACACTGAAGCTTTCTTT.

This clone was picked up a small number of times. The chain joins TRBV28 to TRBJ1-2, with no clear D. Trimming took off 3 bases at V and 4 bases at J, with 9 bases between the two ends. Germline CDR1 reads MDHEN; CDR2 reads SYDVKM. The CDR3 is 13 amino acids. The CDR3 coding sequence is TGTGCCAGCAGTTTCAGCGGTCCCTATGGCTACACCTTC. It is translated as CASSFSGPYGYTF.

The count of this clone is one. The V gene is TRBV28, the J gene TRBJ1-3; the D is unclear. The V gene's germline CDR1 is MDHEN and CDR2 SYDVKM. The CDR3 loop spans 15 amino acids. V lost 3 bases, J lost 2 bases, and 11 bases lay in between. CDR3 nucleotides: TGTGCCAGCAGTTTCGAGGCAGAAACTGGAAACACCATATATTTT. Its translation is CASSFEAETGNTIYF.

This chain links TRBV27 with TRBJ1-1, with 8 bases lining up with TRBD1. This CDR3 is 15 amino acids long. V lost 6 bases, J lost 6 bases, and 12 bases stayed unmatched. CDR1 MNHEY and CDR2 SMNVEV come from the germline V gene (reference sequence). CDR3 in DNA: TGTGCCAGCAGAGACCAGGGGGCGCGTTTCGCTGAAGCTTTCTTT. It translates to CASRDQGARFAEAFF.